This T cell receptor (beta chain) was captured by sequencing in a study of blood T cells in healthy people across ages. The authors ran a second PCR of about 7 to 11 cycles using a sample-barcoded 5' primer and a J-beta primer mix. MiXCR, run by TCRdb on the 5' RACE reads, gives a single entry per CDR3 protein. Found here are under 800,000 distinct CDR3 sequences, approximately 43% of them singletons; the top ten hold 20% to 25%. V gave up 5 bases and J gave up 1 base; unmatched junction bases: 1. The germline V gene encodes CDR1 LGHNA and CDR2 YNFKEQ. The length of the CDR3 is 13 residues. The table lists this clonotype with many counts.

The sequenced sample was blood. The rearrangement uses TRBV4-2 and TRBJ1-1, with 7 positions matching TRBD1. This clonotype was sampled from a woman aged 60-75 years in good health. The CDR3 spells CASSEGANTEAFF. DNA for the CDR3: TGTGCCAGCAGCGAGGGGGCGAACACTGAAGCTTTCTTT.